The rows below give T cell receptor beta chains drawn from one sample of a study of shared clonotypes between healthy human individuals. Clones were read by immunoSEQ multiplex PCR, and TCRdb kept only the in-frame ones, dropping some. Of some 470,000 clones listed, around 78% were seen once; the top ten hold about an eighth. What was sequenced was PBMCs. The source is a woman aged 40 to 49 in good health. Some clones in this sample may be carry-over from other donors' samples. Both conserved end residues are part of each CDR3. The order of the fields is V gene, J gene, D gene, clone size, CDR3 protein, CDR3 DNA. The D gene is left open where the match is weak. Rows may omit the clone size; those that give it use once, few, many or a size class.

v_gene: TRBV4-1; j_gene: TRBJ1-1; d_gene: TRBD1; abundance: few; CDR3aa: CASSQERGHAMNTEAFF; CDR3nt: TGCGCCAGCAGCCAAGAAAGGGGGCACGCCATGAACACTGAAGCTTTCTTT
v_gene: TRBV19; j_gene: TRBJ1-5; d_gene: -; abundance: few; CDR3aa: CASKELLANQPQHF; CDR3nt: TGTGCCAGTAAGGAACTACTAGCCAATCAGCCCCAGCATTTT
v_gene: TRBV7-2; j_gene: TRBJ1-5; d_gene: -; abundance: -; CDR3aa: CASSLAGGRQPQHF; CDR3nt: TGTGCCAGCAGCTTAGCGGGGGGGCGACAGCCCCAGCATTTT
v_gene: TRBV5-1; j_gene: TRBJ2-1; d_gene: TRBD2; abundance: few; CDR3aa: CASSLGQAGDSNEQFF; CDR3nt: TGCGCCAGCAGCTTAGGTCAAGCGGGAGATTCCAATGAGCAGTTCTTC
v_gene: TRBV7-2; j_gene: TRBJ2-3; d_gene: TRBD2; abundance: few; CDR3aa: CASSLTSGKADTQYF; CDR3nt: TGTGCCAGCAGCTTAACTAGCGGGAAGGCAGATACGCAGTATTTT
v_gene: TRBV19; j_gene: TRBJ2-1; d_gene: TRBD2; abundance: -; CDR3aa: CASSRAGLAGGNEQFF; CDR3nt: TGTGCCAGTAGTAGGGCGGGACTAGCGGGAGGCAATGAGCAGTTCTTC
v_gene: TRBV2; j_gene: TRBJ2-5; d_gene: TRBD2; abundance: once; CDR3aa: CASSGPREGRRETQYF; CDR3nt: TGTGCCAGCAGTGGGCCGAGGGAGGGACGAAGGGAGACCCAGTACTTC
v_gene: TRBV7-9; j_gene: TRBJ2-1; d_gene: TRBD2; abundance: many; CDR3aa: CASSFRTSGRNEQFF; CDR3nt: TGTGCCAGCAGCTTCCGGACTAGCGGGAGGAATGAGCAGTTCTTC
v_gene: TRBV18; j_gene: TRBJ2-7; d_gene: -; abundance: once; CDR3aa: CASSPRWTLYEQYF; CDR3nt: TGTGCCAGCTCACCAAGGTGGACCCTCTACGAGCAGTACTTC
v_gene: TRBV5-3; j_gene: TRBJ2-4; d_gene: TRBD2; abundance: -; CDR3aa: CARSPRGSWGTSQIGGNIQYF; CDR3nt: TGTGCCAGAAGCCCGAGAGGTTCTTGGGGGACTAGCCAAATAGGGGGAAACATTCAGTACTTC
v_gene: TRBV25-1; j_gene: TRBJ2-5; d_gene: TRBD2; abundance: -; CDR3aa: CASSKSLAGAGETQYF; CDR3nt: TGTGCCAGCAGTAAATCGCTAGCGGGAGCGGGAGAGACCCAGTACTTC
v_gene: TRBV11-3; j_gene: TRBJ2-5; d_gene: -; abundance: -; CDR3aa: CASSLGPIQETQYF; CDR3nt: TGTGCCAGCAGCTTAGGACCAATTCAAGAGACCCAGTACTTC
v_gene: TRBV19; j_gene: TRBJ2-2; d_gene: TRBD2; abundance: -; CDR3aa: CASSPGLAGDVTGELFF; CDR3nt: TGTGCCAGTAGTCCCGGACTAGCGGGAGATGTCACCGGGGAGCTGTTTTTT
v_gene: TRBV9; j_gene: TRBJ2-3; d_gene: -; abundance: -; CDR3aa: CASSGSGSTDTQYF; CDR3nt: TGTGCCAGCAGCGGGAGCGGGAGCACAGATACGCAGTATTTT
v_gene: TRBV18; j_gene: TRBJ2-7; d_gene: TRBD2; abundance: -; CDR3aa: CASSPRGTSAYEQYF; CDR3nt: TGTGCCAGCTCACCCCGGGGGACTAGCGCCTACGAGCAGTACTTC
v_gene: TRBV29-1; j_gene: TRBJ1-4; d_gene: TRBD1; abundance: once; CDR3aa: CSAREGAELFF; CDR3nt: TGCAGCGCCCGGGAGGGGGCTGAACTGTTTTTT
v_gene: TRBV27; j_gene: TRBJ2-1; d_gene: -; abundance: -; CDR3aa: CASSSTRRQFF; CDR3nt: TGTGCCAGCAGTTCAACCCGACGGCAGTTCTTC
v_gene: TRBV7-2; j_gene: TRBJ1-2; d_gene: -; abundance: -; CDR3aa: CASSLAAGTPSGYTF; CDR3nt: TGTGCCAGCAGCTTAGCAGCAGGGACTCCCAGTGGCTACACCTTC
v_gene: TRBV7-6; j_gene: TRBJ2-3; d_gene: -; abundance: -; CDR3aa: CASGDSGSTDTQYF; CDR3nt: TGTGCCAGCGGGGATTCGGGGAGCACAGATACGCAGTATTTT
v_gene: TRBV29-1; j_gene: TRBJ2-1; d_gene: -; abundance: -; CDR3aa: CSVSDSYYNEQFF; CDR3nt: TGCAGCGTTTCCGACAGTTACTACAATGAGCAGTTCTTC
v_gene: TRBV6-5; j_gene: TRBJ2-7; d_gene: -; abundance: -; CDR3aa: CASSYQRGYEQYF; CDR3nt: TGTGCCAGCAGTTACCAAAGGGGATACGAGCAGTACTTC
v_gene: TRBV7-2; j_gene: TRBJ1-5; d_gene: TRBD1; abundance: -; CDR3aa: CASRQPGQGNQPQHF; CDR3nt: TGTGCCAGCAGACAACCGGGACAGGGCAATCAGCCCCAGCATTTT
v_gene: TRBV19; j_gene: TRBJ1-4; d_gene: -; abundance: -; CDR3aa: CASSRDGTNEKLFF; CDR3nt: TGTGCCAGTAGTCGGGACGGTACTAATGAAAAACTGTTTTTT
v_gene: TRBV27; j_gene: TRBJ1-1; d_gene: TRBD1; abundance: -; CDR3aa: CASSTSGTGAAEAFF; CDR3nt: TGTGCCAGCAGTACCTCCGGGACAGGGGCCGCTGAAGCTTTCTTT
v_gene: TRBV18; j_gene: TRBJ2-1; d_gene: TRBD2; abundance: -; CDR3aa: CASSPQVGGYYNEQFF; CDR3nt: TGTGCCAGCTCACCACAGGTGGGAGGGTACTACAATGAGCAGTTCTTC
v_gene: TRBV5-1; j_gene: TRBJ1-1; d_gene: -; abundance: -; CDR3aa: CASSPRGAGNTEAFF; CDR3nt: TGCGCCAGCAGCCCTCGAGGGGCGGGGAACACTGAAGCTTTCTTT
v_gene: TRBV10-2; j_gene: TRBJ2-7; d_gene: -; abundance: -; CDR3aa: CASSDWAAGPTYEQYF; CDR3nt: TGCGCCAGCAGTGATTGGGCAGCGGGCCCGACCTACGAGCAGTACTTC
v_gene: TRBV28; j_gene: TRBJ2-7; d_gene: -; abundance: -; CDR3aa: CACRDLTYEQYF; CDR3nt: TGTGCCTGCCGGGACTTAACCTACGAGCAGTACTTC
v_gene: TRBV6-6; j_gene: TRBJ1-4; d_gene: TRBD1; abundance: -; CDR3aa: CATTGGAGEKLFF; CDR3nt: TGTGCCACCACAGGGGGCGCGGGGGAAAAACTGTTTTTT
v_gene: TRBV19; j_gene: TRBJ2-7; d_gene: TRBD2; abundance: -; CDR3aa: CASSIAGSGRLPYEQYF; CDR3nt: TGTGCCAGTAGTATAGCTGGTAGCGGGAGATTACCCTACGAGCAGTACTTC
v_gene: TRBV5-1; j_gene: TRBJ1-4; d_gene: TRBD1; abundance: -; CDR3aa: CASSLLPGQGEKLFF; CDR3nt: TGCGCCAGCAGCTTGTTGCCGGGACAGGGTGAAAAACTGTTTTTT
v_gene: TRBV27; j_gene: TRBJ1-2; d_gene: -; abundance: -; CDR3aa: CASSSSPQGTLSRYTF; CDR3nt: TGTGCCAGCAGTTCATCCCCCCAGGGAACCTTATCCCGCTACACCTTC
v_gene: TRBV19; j_gene: TRBJ1-2; d_gene: -; abundance: few; CDR3aa: CASRWEGDYGYTF; CDR3nt: TGTGCCAGTAGATGGGAGGGTGACTATGGCTACACCTTC